These 20 T cell receptor beta chains were all obtained from the same sample, sequenced in a study of shared clonotypes between healthy human individuals. Sequencing was performed with immunoSEQ multiplex PCR; in TCRdb, only in-frame clones are kept and a portion is missing. The data show approximately 2.5 million clones, 90% to 95% seen once. The source material was naive CD4+ T cells sorted from blood. The subset here: CD45RA+ positively selected. Source of these receptors: a man aged 18 to 29 in good health.

About this clone itself: Other DNA sequences in the same sample also yield this CDR3. The chain is built from TRBV4-1 and TRBJ2-7; D is tentatively TRBD1 or TRBD2 (5 bases each). V was pared by 1 base and J by 2 bases, with 6 bases between. This CDR3 region has 13 residues. Per germline, CDR1 MGHRA and CDR2 YSYEKL. The CDR3: CASSQVGAYEQYF. CDR3 bases: TGCGCCAGCAGCCAAGTGGGGGCCTACGAGCAGTACTTC.

Concerning this clone: The identical CDR3 is also encoded by other nucleotide sequences in the sample. The J gene is TRBJ1-5, the V gene TRBV30; the D gene is possibly TRBD1 (5 bases). With 3 bases removed from V and 1 base from J, the gap between germline ends came to 10 bases. The CDR3 is 14 amino acids. In germline, CDR1 is GTSNPN, CDR2 SVGIG (reference sequence). Here the CDR3 reads CAWRGQGSNQPQHF. DNA for the CDR3: TGTGCCTGGAGGGGGCAGGGCAGCAATCAGCCCCAGCATTTT. The variable domain in full, with the rest retrieved from reference TRBV30 and TRBJ1-5, is SQTIHQWPATLVQPVGSPLSLECTVEGTSNPNLYWYRQAAGRGLQLLFYSVGIGQISSEVPQNLSASRPQDRQFILSSKKLLLSDSGFYLCAWRGQGSNQPQHFGDGTRLSIL.

The CDR3 reads CASSPSTDYNEQFF. CDR3 bases: TGTGCCAGCAGCCCATCGACAGACTACAATGAGCAGTTCTTC. The chain is built from TRBV11-1 and TRBJ2-1; tentatively, D is TRBD1 (5 bases). V lost 5 bases, J lost 3 bases, and 11 bases lay in between. The CDR3 covers 14 residues. Germline V gene data show CDR1 as SGHAT and CDR2 as FQDESV (reference sequence).

This clone was found once. Distinct nucleotide sequences in the sample also encode this CDR3. This CDR3 reads CASSDSGGRGYTF. Written as DNA, the CDR3 is TGTGCCAGCAGTGACTCTGGGGGAAGAGGCTACACCTTC. The chain employs TRBV6-4 and TRBJ1-2; possible D gene TRBD1, 5 bases. The CDR3 is 13 residues long. Trimming removed 0 bases at V and 8 bases at J, with 10 bases between. Germline CDR1 reads MRHNA; CDR2 reads SNTAGT.

The chain joins TRBV21-1 to TRBJ1-4. TRBV21-1 is designated a pseudogene. This CDR3 spans 19 amino acids. The CDR3 nucleotides are TGTGCCAGCAGCAATGTTGCGGGACGCTCCACTGTAGGGTCCGAAAAACTGTTTTTT. Its translation is CASSNVAGRSTVGSEKLFF.

This chain connects TRBV7-9 to TRBJ1-4, with a weak D call TRBD1 (5 bases). The ends were cut back, 4 bases at V and 2 bases at J, with 14 bases in the middle. Germline V gives CDR1 SEHNR, CDR2 FQNEAQ (reference sequence). The CDR3 is 16 amino acids. CDR3 sequence reads: CASSSRELLTNEKLFF. CDR3 in DNA: TGTGCCAGCAGCTCCAGGGAACTCCTGACTAATGAAAAACTGTTTTTT.

V usage is TRBV2 and J usage is TRBJ2-1; D is unclear. The CDR3 is 12 amino acids. Germline CDR1 reads SNHLY; CDR2 reads FYNNEI. The V end was cut by 4 bases, the J end by 8 bases, with 9 bases between. CDR3 sequence (DNA): TGTGCCAGCAGTGTTCTCCGATATGAGCAGTTCTTC. Protein product: CASSVLRYEQFF.

With regard to this clone: Other DNA sequences in the same sample also yield this CDR3. The chain links TRBV6-1 to TRBJ1-1, with unresolved D. CDR1 is MNHNS and CDR2 is SASEGT in the germline V gene. V was pared by 5 bases and J by 0 bases, with 7 bases between. The CDR3 contains 13 residues. CDR3 in amino acids: CASSSRLNTEAFF. The CDR3, as DNA: TGTGCCAGCAGTTCTCGACTGAACACTGAAGCTTTCTTT.

This clone was counted once. The chain joins TRBV6-1 to TRBJ2-7; a possible D gene is TRBD2 (6 bases). Germline CDR1 and CDR2: MNHNS and SASEGT. V lost 1 base and J lost 0, with 16 bases in between. The CDR3 extends over 17 amino acids. CDR3 in DNA: TGTGCCAGCAGTGAAGGTGCGCGGGGTCTCCTCTCCTACGAGCAGTACTTC. Its protein is CASSEGARGLLSYEQYF.

J is TRBJ1-2 and V is TRBV2, with D tentatively TRBD1 (6 bases). The CDR3 is 13 amino acids. The germline gives CDR1 SNHLY, CDR2 FYNNEI. V was trimmed by 6 bases and J by 2 bases, leaving 10 bases between them. The CDR3 spells CASRTGLNYGYTF. In nucleotides, the CDR3 is TGTGCCAGCAGGACAGGCCTCAACTATGGCTACACCTTC.

V is TRBV7-2 and J is TRBJ1-5, with 9 bases aligning to TRBD1. The CDR3 is made up of 14 amino acids. Germline loops: CDR1 SGHTA, CDR2 FQGNSA. V gave up 8 bases and J gave up 6 bases; unmatched junction bases: 8. The CDR3 sequence is CASAGGTGLQPQHF. The CDR3 nucleotides read TGTGCCAGCGCGGGGGGGACAGGGCTTCAGCCCCAGCATTTT.

In this sample, this clone turned up once. The chain uses TRBV5-6 and TRBJ1-6; no reliable D call. CDR3 length: 16 residues. Deletions cut 1 base from V and 7 bases from J, with 15 bases between. In germline, CDR1 is SGHDT, CDR2 YYEEEE. The CDR3 reads CASSLIGQAGNSPLHF. The DNA for the CDR3 is TGTGCCAGCAGCTTGATCGGCCAGGCGGGCAATTCACCCCTCCACTTT. The variable domain in full, with the rest retrieved from reference TRBV5-6 and TRBJ1-6, is DAGVTQSPTHLIKTRGQQVTLRCSPKSGHDTVSWYQQALGQGPQFIFQYYEEEERQRGNFPDRFSGHQFPNYSSELNVNALLLGDSALYLCASSLIGQAGNSPLHFGNGTRLTVT.

V gene TRBV19 combines with J gene TRBJ2-7, with 8 bases matching TRBD1. Losses at the gene ends were 4 bases for V and 5 bases for J; bases not matched to a gene: 7. The CDR3 is 14 residues long. Germline values: CDR1 LNHDA, CDR2 SQIVND (reference sequence). CDR3: CASSTQGANNEQYF. The DNA for the CDR3 is TGTGCCAGTAGTACCCAGGGGGCGAACAACGAGCAGTACTTC.

As to this clone: Other DNA sequences in the same sample also yield this CDR3. CDR3 DNA sequence: TGTGCCAGCAGTTTGCGGCGGCAAGAGACCCAGTACTTC. Residues: CASSLRRQETQYF. The genes are TRBV27 and TRBJ2-5; D is uncertain. CDR3 size: 13 residues. In germline, CDR1 is MNHEY, CDR2 SMNVEV (reference sequence). Trimming shortened V by 3 bases and J by 2 bases, and 7 bases separated the two germline ends.

The genes are TRBV28 and TRBJ2-5, with no clear D. This CDR3 has 11 amino acids. Germline V gives CDR1 MDHEN, CDR2 SYDVKM. The ends were cut back, 5 bases at V and 5 bases at J, with 6 bases in the middle. CDR3 region: CASSIRETQYF. DNA of the CDR3: TGTGCCAGCAGTATTCGGGAGACCCAGTACTTC. The full variable domain, rest sourced from reference TRBV28 and TRBJ2-5, is DVKVTQSSRYLVKRTGEKVFLECVQDMDHENMFWYRQDPGLGLRLIYFSYDVKMKEKGDIPEGYSVSREKKERFSLILESASTNQTSMYLCASSIRETQYFGPGTRLLVL.

The chain is built from TRBV7-2 and TRBJ1-5; D is possibly TRBD1 (5 bases). Germline V CDR1 and CDR2: SGHTA, FQGNSA. V was pared by 5 bases and J by 3 bases, with 20 bases between. This CDR3 has 17 residues. This CDR3 is CASSPTQLGGPNQPQHF. Here the CDR3 DNA reads TGTGCCAGCAGCCCGACCCAGTTGGGGGGTCCCAATCAGCCCCAGCATTTT.

This chain connects TRBV9 to TRBJ2-2; 12 bases agree with TRBD2. Germline CDR1 and CDR2: SGDLS and YYNGEE. Unmatched junction bases numbered 4, after V lost 7 bases and J lost 0 bases. The CDR3 contains 16 residues. The CDR3 DNA follows: TGTGCCAGCGGCCGGACTAGCGGGGCGAACACCGGGGAGCTGTTTTTT. Translation gives CASGRTSGANTGELFF.

The chain recombines TRBV30 with TRBJ1-3, with 10 nucleotides matching TRBD1. Looked up from germline, CDR1 is GTSNPN and CDR2 is SVGIG (reference sequence). The CDR3 runs 15 residues. J was trimmed by 4 bases and V by 2 bases; bases with no gene match: 5. CDR3 amino acids: CAWSPDRGQGNTIYF. CDR3 nucleotide sequence: TGTGCCTGGAGTCCCGACAGGGGGCAAGGAAACACCATATATTTT.

The chain links TRBV30 to TRBJ1-1, with a weak D call TRBD1 (6 bases). The germline V gene encodes CDR1 GTSNPN and CDR2 SVGIG (reference sequence). CDR3 length: 13 residues. V was cut by 0 bases and J by 10 bases, with 15 bases left in between. The CDR3 is CAWSVDRNLGAFF. For the CDR3, the DNA is TGTGCCTGGAGTGTTGACAGGAACCTTGGAGCTTTCTTT. The complete variable domain, with remaining parts taken from reference TRBV30 and TRBJ1-1, reads SQTIHQWPATLVQPVGSPLSLECTVEGTSNPNLYWYRQAAGRGLQLLFYSVGIGQISSEVPQNLSASRPQDRQFILSSKKLLLSDSGFYLCAWSVDRNLGAFFGQGTRLTVV.

The chain joins TRBV19 to TRBJ2-3; TRBD2 aligns across 8 bases. CDR3 length equals 15 residues. The J segment lost 1 base and the V segment lost 7 bases, leaving 7 bases of the junction unmatched. Germline lookup yields CDR1 LNHDA and CDR2 SQIVND (reference sequence). The CDR3 region has the DNA TGTGCCAGTACCAAGACTAGCGAGGGCACAGATACGCAGTATTTT. Its protein is CASTKTSEGTDTQYF.